Listed here are 3 T cell receptor beta chains from one sample, sequenced in a study of technical replicates of blood from several donors. TCRdb keeps only in-frame clones here, not all; method: immunoSEQ multiplex PCR. This sample has under 100,000 clones, with 85% to 95% found just once. Sample: T cells isolated from PBMCs. The receptors come from a human donor in good health.

The chain uses TRBV7-6 and TRBJ1-5, with 8 bases fitting TRBD1. The J segment lost 1 base and the V segment lost 5 bases, leaving 4 bases of the junction unmatched. The CDR3 contains 15 residues. CDR1 and CDR2 from the germline V gene are SGHVS and FNYEAQ. CDR3 sequence (DNA): TGTGCCAGCAGCCCCAGGGGGCTCAGCAATCAGCCCCAGCATTTT. Encoded protein: CASSPRGLSNQPQHF.

The chain links TRBV27 to TRBJ2-7; D is undetermined. V lost 3 bases and J 4 bases, leaving 10 bases between the germline ends. The CDR3 length is 13 residues. The germline V gene encodes CDR1 MNHEY and CDR2 SMNVEV (reference sequence). The CDR3: CASSLGPEYEQYF. Here the CDR3 DNA reads TGTGCCAGCAGTTTGGGCCCCGAGTACGAGCAGTACTTC.

The CDR3 protein is CASMERNTGELFF. In DNA form, the CDR3 reads TGTGCCAGCATGGAGCGTAACACCGGGGAGCTGTTTTTT. V usage is TRBV9 and J usage is TRBJ2-2; the D is unclear. V lost 6 bases, J lost 2 bases, and 8 bases lay in between. The CDR3 length is 13 residues. Germline V lookup: CDR1 SGDLS, CDR2 YYNGEE.